The clone carrying this T cell receptor (beta chain) has a single count. CDR3 length: 13 residues. CDR1 KGHSH and CDR2 LQKENI come from the germline V gene. V gave up 5 bases and J gave up 3 bases, with 11 bases separating them. These data originate in a study of blood T cell repertoires in COVID-19. Whole-study context: Collection of acute and convalescent COVID-19 samples took place in the United States, Italy and Spain. Sample material is recorded as cDNA or gDNA derived from T cells, B-cell-depleted T cells, or PBMCs.

As processed by the authors: Researchers report that nucleated cell counts were estimated from reference gene primer amplification. Libraries were prepared by immunoSEQ multiplex PCR; TCRdb keeps only in-frame clonotypes and omits some of them. That table is the source of V, J and clone size, and D and trimming were worked out from the DNA. The table shows roughly 250,000 clones, with approximately 84% occurring only once. This TCR derives from a middle-aged man with acute or convalescent COVID-19. The specimen sequenced was peripheral blood. This chain uses TRBV18 with TRBJ2-7, with D perhaps matching TRBD1 (5 bases). The DNA for the CDR3 is TGTGCCAGCTCAGCAGGGTACCTCTACGAGCAGTACTTC. The encoded protein is CASSAGYLYEQYF.